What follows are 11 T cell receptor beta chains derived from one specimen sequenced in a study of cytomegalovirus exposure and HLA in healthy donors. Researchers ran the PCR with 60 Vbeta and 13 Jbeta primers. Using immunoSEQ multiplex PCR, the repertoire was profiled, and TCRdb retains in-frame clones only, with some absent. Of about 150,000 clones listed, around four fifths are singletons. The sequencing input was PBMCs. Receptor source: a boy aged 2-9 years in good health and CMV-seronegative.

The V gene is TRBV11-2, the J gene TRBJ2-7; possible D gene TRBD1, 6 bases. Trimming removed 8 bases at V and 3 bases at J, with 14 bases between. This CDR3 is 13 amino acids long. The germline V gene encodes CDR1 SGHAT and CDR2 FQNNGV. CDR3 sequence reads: CASGQGNNYEQYF. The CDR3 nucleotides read TGTGCCAGCGGTCAGGGGAATAACTACGAGCAGTACTTC.

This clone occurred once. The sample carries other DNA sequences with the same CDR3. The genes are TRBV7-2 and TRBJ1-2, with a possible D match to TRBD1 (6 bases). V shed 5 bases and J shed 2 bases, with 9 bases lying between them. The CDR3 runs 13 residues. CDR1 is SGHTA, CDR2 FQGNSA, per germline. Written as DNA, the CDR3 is TGTGCCAGCAGCCCAGACAGGAACTATGGCTACACCTTC. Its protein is CASSPDRNYGYTF.

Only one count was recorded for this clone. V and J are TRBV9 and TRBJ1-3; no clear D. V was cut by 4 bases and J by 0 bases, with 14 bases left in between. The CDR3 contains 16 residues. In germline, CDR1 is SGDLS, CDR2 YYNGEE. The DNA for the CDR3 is TGTGCCAGCAGCACCAGGTTACCAAACTCTGGAAACACCATATATTTT. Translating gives CASSTRLPNSGNTIYF. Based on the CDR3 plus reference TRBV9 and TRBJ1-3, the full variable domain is DSGVTQTPKHLITATGQRVTLRCSPRSGDLSVYWYQQSLDQGLQFLIQYYNGEERAKGNILERFSAQQFPDLHSELNLSSLELGDSALYFCASSTRLPNSGNTIYFGEGSWLTVV.

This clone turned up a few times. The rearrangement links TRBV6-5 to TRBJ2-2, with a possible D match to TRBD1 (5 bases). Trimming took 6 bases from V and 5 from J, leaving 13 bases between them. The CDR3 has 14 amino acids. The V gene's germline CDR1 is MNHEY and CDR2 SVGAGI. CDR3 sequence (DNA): TGTGCCAGCAGGGGGCCCGGCGATACCGGGGAGCTGTTTTTT. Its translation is CASRGPGDTGELFF.

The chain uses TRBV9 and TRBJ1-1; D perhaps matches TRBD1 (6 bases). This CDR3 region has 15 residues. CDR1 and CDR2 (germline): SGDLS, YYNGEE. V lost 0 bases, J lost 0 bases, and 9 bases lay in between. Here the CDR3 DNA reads TGTGCCAGCAGCGTAGGGGGACAAGTGAACACTGAAGCTTTCTTT. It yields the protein CASSVGGQVNTEAFF.

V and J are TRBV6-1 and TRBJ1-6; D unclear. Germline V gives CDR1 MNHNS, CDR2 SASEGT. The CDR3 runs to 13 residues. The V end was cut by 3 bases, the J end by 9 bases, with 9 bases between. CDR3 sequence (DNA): TGTGCCAGCAGTGAGGCAGTAGCTTCACCCCTCCACTTT. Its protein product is CASSEAVASPLHF.

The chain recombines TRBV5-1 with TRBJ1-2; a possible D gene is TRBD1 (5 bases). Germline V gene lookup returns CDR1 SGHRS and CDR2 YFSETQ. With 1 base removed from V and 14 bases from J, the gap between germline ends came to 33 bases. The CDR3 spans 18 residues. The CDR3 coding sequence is TGCGCCAGCAGCTTGTCCGCCGGCTCGGGGGTCCTCGACAAGGCTAATACCTTC. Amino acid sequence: CASSLSAGSGVLDKANTF. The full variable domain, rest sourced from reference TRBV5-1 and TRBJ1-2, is KAGVTQTPRYLIKTRGQQVTLSCSPISGHRSVSWYQQTPGQGLQFLFEYFSETQRNKGNFPGRFSGRQFSNSRSEMNVSTLELGDSALYLCASSLSAGSGVLDKANTFGSGTRLTVV.

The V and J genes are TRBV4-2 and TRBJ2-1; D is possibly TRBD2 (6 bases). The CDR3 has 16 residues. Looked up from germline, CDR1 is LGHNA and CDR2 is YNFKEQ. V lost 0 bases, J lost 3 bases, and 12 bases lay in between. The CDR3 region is CASSQDRGSYYNEQFF. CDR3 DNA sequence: TGTGCCAGCAGCCAAGATCGGGGGTCGTACTACAATGAGCAGTTCTTC.

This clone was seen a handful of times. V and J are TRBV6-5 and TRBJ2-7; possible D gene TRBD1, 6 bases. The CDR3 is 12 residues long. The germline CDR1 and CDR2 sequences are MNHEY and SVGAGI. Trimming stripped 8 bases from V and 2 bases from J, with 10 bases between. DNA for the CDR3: TGTGCCAGCCACAGGGACGCCTACGAGCAGTACTTC. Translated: CASHRDAYEQYF.

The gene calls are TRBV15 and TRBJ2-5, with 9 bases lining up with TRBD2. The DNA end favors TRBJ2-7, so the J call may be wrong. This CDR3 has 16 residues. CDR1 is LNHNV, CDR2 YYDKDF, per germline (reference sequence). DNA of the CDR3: TGTGCCACCAGCAGAGATAGCGGGAGTATGACCTACGAGCAGTACTTC. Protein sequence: CATSRDSGSMTYEQYF.

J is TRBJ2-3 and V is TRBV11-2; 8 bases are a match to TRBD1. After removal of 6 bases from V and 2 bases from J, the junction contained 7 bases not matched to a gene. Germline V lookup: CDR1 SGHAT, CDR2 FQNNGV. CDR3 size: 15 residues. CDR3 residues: CASSPGGANTDTQYF. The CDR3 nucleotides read TGTGCCAGCAGTCCAGGGGGCGCTAACACAGATACGCAGTATTTT. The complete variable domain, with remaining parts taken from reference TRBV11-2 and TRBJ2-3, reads EAGVAQSPRYKIIEKRQSVAFWCNPISGHATLYWYQQILGQGPKLLIQFQNNGVVDDSQLPKDRFSAERLKGVDSTLKIQPAKLEDSAVYLCASSPGGANTDTQYFGPGTRLTVL.